The 21 T cell receptor beta chains listed next were all sequenced from one sample in a study of T cell responses to AZD1222 COVID-19 vaccine. Some clones are missing from TCRdb's copy, which holds only in-frame ones; the method was immunoSEQ multiplex PCR. The sample holds around 140,000 clones, around 90% seen once. The material was peripheral blood, obtained 28 days after the second dose of the MenACWY control vaccine. These receptors were obtained from an adult who received the MenACWY meningococcal vaccine as a control.

V and J are TRBV19 and TRBJ2-3; either TRBD1 or TRBD2 may supply D (5 bases each). Germline assignment: CDR1 LNHDA and CDR2 SQIVND (reference sequence). Trimming took off 10 bases at V and 3 bases at J, with 14 bases between the two ends. There are 13 residues in the CDR3. CDR3 region: CATTIWGTDTQYF. The CDR3 bases are TGTGCCACCACAATTTGGGGGACAGATACGCAGTATTTT.

The V gene is TRBV5-6, the J gene TRBJ2-5; D possibly corresponds to TRBD2 (6 bases). The CDR3 is 15 amino acids. Germline V CDR1 and CDR2: SGHDT, YYEEEE. The V and J ends lost 4 bases and 4 bases respectively, with 17 bases between them. In DNA, the CDR3 is TGTGCCAGCAGCCCTGTGGCCGGGGGTGGAGAGACCCAGTACTTC. It yields the protein CASSPVAGGGETQYF.

This clone was observed a few times. V gene TRBV4-2 combines with J gene TRBJ1-1; D call uncertain. Trimming pared 0 bases from V and 1 base from J, leaving 6 bases between. This CDR3 is built from 14 residues. Per the germline V gene, CDR1 is LGHNA and CDR2 is YNFKEQ. CDR3 sequence (DNA): TGTGCCAGCAGCCAAGAACGGAGGAACACTGAAGCTTTCTTT. Translated, it gives CASSQERRNTEAFF.

The J gene is TRBJ2-1, the V gene TRBV15; 13 bases map to TRBD2. V trimming: 0 bases; J trimming: 5 bases; junction bases outside the gene matches: 7. The length of the CDR3 is 18 residues. Germline V gene lookup returns CDR1 LNHNV and CDR2 YYDKDF (reference sequence). As DNA, the CDR3 is TGTGCCACCAGCAGAGATCTTGGGACTAGCGGGGATAACAATGAGCAGTTCTTC. This encodes CATSRDLGTSGDNNEQFF. The full variable domain, in which reference TRBV15 and TRBJ2-1 provide the parts outside the CDR3, is DAMVIQNPRYQVTQFGKPVTLSCSQTLNHNVMYWYQQKSSQAPKLLFHYYDKDFNNEADTPDNFQSRRPNTSFCFLDIRSPGLGDTAMYLCATSRDLGTSGDNNEQFFGPGTRLTVL.

The genes are TRBV7-9 and TRBJ1-5; tentative D call: TRBD1 (6 bases). The CDR3 has 16 amino acids. V was trimmed by 1 base and J by 7 bases, leaving 17 bases between them. Germline V CDR1 and CDR2: SEHNR, FQNEAQ (reference sequence). CDR3 residues: CASSLGTGKARQPQHF. The CDR3 DNA sequence: TGTGCCAGCAGCTTAGGCACAGGGAAGGCAAGGCAGCCCCAGCATTTT. The full variable domain, with the rest looked up from reference TRBV7-9 and TRBJ1-5, is DTGVSQNPRHKITKRGQNVTFRCDPISEHNRLYWYRQTLGQGPEFLTYFQNEAQLEKSRLLSDRFSAERPKGSFSTLEIQRTEQGDSAMYLCASSLGTGKARQPQHFGDGTRLSIL.

CDR3 residues: CASSSGTGPTKQYF. CDR3 nucleotide sequence: TGCGCCAGCAGCTCAGGGACAGGTCCTACGAAACAGTACTTC. This chain links TRBV5-1 with TRBJ2-7; 8 bases are a match to TRBD1. V was clipped by 3 bases and J by 10 bases; unmatched bases: 12. There are 14 residues in the CDR3. Germline V gene data show CDR1 as SGHRS and CDR2 as YFSETQ.

The rearrangement joins TRBV11-2 to TRBJ2-5; D is perhaps TRBD2 (6 bases). V was cut by 5 bases and J by 7 bases, with 20 bases left in between. Germline CDR1 reads SGHAT; CDR2 reads FQNNGV. This CDR3 contains 15 residues. In DNA, the CDR3 is TGTGCCAGCAGCCTTAGGGAGGCCTGGGCGGGGACCCAGTACTTC. Protein product: CASSLREAWAGTQYF. Using reference TRBV11-2 and TRBJ2-5 for the parts outside the CDR3, the full variable domain is EAGVAQSPRYKIIEKRQSVAFWCNPISGHATLYWYQQILGQGPKLLIQFQNNGVVDDSQLPKDRFSAERLKGVDSTLKIQPAKLEDSAVYLCASSLREAWAGTQYFGPGTRLLVL.

The V call is TRBV6-5, the J call TRBJ2-7, with TRBD1 matching over 10 bases. Germline V gives CDR1 MNHEY, CDR2 SVGAGI. V was clipped by 0 bases and J by 7 bases; unmatched bases: 3. The CDR3 covers 14 residues. Here the CDR3 reads CASSYSRTGGEQYF. The CDR3 DNA sequence: TGTGCCAGCAGTTACTCGCGGACAGGGGGAGAGCAGTACTTC.

This chain links TRBV12-5 with TRBJ1-1; D gene uncertain. V was shortened by 1 base and J by 0 bases, with 3 bases between the two germline ends. CDR1 and CDR2 from the germline V gene are LGHNT and FRNRAP. The CDR3 length is 13 residues. This CDR3 reads CASGLGLNTEAFF. As DNA, the CDR3 is TGTGCTAGTGGTTTGGGGCTGAACACTGAAGCTTTCTTT.

The chain couples TRBV7-2 to TRBJ1-2; D gene uncertain. The germline CDR1 and CDR2 sequences are SGHTA and FQGNSA. The V and J ends lost 4 bases and 2 bases respectively, with 5 bases between them. The CDR3 contains 12 residues. CDR3 in DNA: TGTGCCAGCAGCTCTTCAAACTATGGCTACACCTTC. It yields the protein CASSSSNYGYTF.

The chain links TRBV20-1 to TRBJ1-6; no firm D call. The V end lost 4 bases, the J end lost 14 bases, and 9 bases lay between the germline ends. The germline V gene has CDR1 DFQATT and CDR2 SNEGSKA (reference sequence). The CDR3 runs 10 residues. This CDR3 is CSATLGTLHF. The CDR3 DNA follows: TGCAGTGCTACCCTTGGGACCCTCCACTTT.

The CDR3 spells CASSPDGRGYEQFF. Written as DNA, the CDR3 is TGTGCCAGTAGTCCGGACGGGCGGGGCTATGAGCAGTTCTTC. J is TRBJ2-1 and V is TRBV19; tentative D call: TRBD2 (6 bases). Per the germline V gene, CDR1 is LNHDA and CDR2 is SQIVND (reference sequence). This CDR3 contains 14 residues. V lost 5 bases and J lost 8, with 16 bases in between.

Turning to this clone: An end of the junction differs from the germline gene, which may be a read error. The chain has TRBV27 and TRBJ1-1; possibly TRBD1 for D (5 bases). This CDR3 contains 12 residues. Germline CDR1 reads MNHEY; CDR2 reads SMNVEV (reference sequence). In nucleotides, the CDR3 is TGTGCCACCAGTACAGGGAACACTGAAGCTTTCTTT. Its protein is CATSTGNTEAFF.

The gene calls are TRBV9 and TRBJ2-2; D might be TRBD1 (6 bases). The V end was cut by 0 bases, the J end by 7 bases, with 16 bases between. This CDR3 has 16 amino acids. The germline CDR1 and CDR2 sequences are SGDLS and YYNGEE. This CDR3 reads CASSVDRVGAGGELFF. The DNA for the CDR3 is TGTGCCAGCAGCGTAGACAGGGTGGGAGCCGGCGGGGAGCTGTTTTTT.

The chain joins TRBV7-3 to TRBJ2-2; TRBD2 is a possible D gene (5 bases). The CDR3 sequence is 14 residues long. Looked up from germline, CDR1 is SGHTA and CDR2 is FQGTGA. V was cut by 6 bases and J by 1 base, with 9 bases left in between. The CDR3 loop is CASSPGGNTGELFF. As DNA, the CDR3 is TGTGCCAGCAGTCCCGGAGGGAACACCGGGGAGCTGTTTTTT. The variable domain in full, completed from reference TRBV7-3 and TRBJ2-2, reads GAGVSQTPSNKVTEKGKYVELRCDPISGHTALYWYRQSLGQGPEFLIYFQGTGAADDSGLPNDRFFAVRPEGSVSTLKIQRTERGDSAVYLCASSPGGNTGELFFGEGSRLTVL.

V is TRBV4-3 and J is TRBJ1-2, with a possible D match to TRBD1 (5 bases). The V gene lost 1 base and the J gene lost 6 bases, with 6 bases spanning the gap. The germline V gene encodes CDR1 LGHNA and CDR2 YSLEER. The CDR3 runs to 12 residues. The CDR3 reads CASSQAGNGYTF. For the CDR3, the DNA is TGCGCCAGCAGCCAAGCAGGGAATGGCTACACCTTC.

The chain employs TRBV9 and TRBJ1-1; D may be TRBD1 (5 bases). CDR3 size: 13 residues. Trimming pared 4 bases from V and 6 bases from J, leaving 13 bases between. Germline V gene sequence: CDR1 SGDLS, CDR2 YYNGEE. CDR3 in DNA: TGTGCCAGCAGCTCCCGACCGGGGGCTGAAGCTTTCTTT. Translating it yields CASSSRPGAEAFF.

This sequence joins TRBV11-3 and TRBJ2-5; D uncertain. Germline values: CDR1 SGHNT, CDR2 YENEEA. The CDR3 sequence is 14 residues long. Trimming removed 1 base from V and 2 bases from J, with 8 bases in between. The DNA for the CDR3 is TGTGCCAGCAGCTTAGCAGCTGTACAAGAGACCCAGTACTTC. Residues: CASSLAAVQETQYF.

This clone was observed once. The chain recombines TRBV14 with TRBJ1-6; D not certain. V lost 5 bases, J lost 5 bases, and 13 bases lay in between. The CDR3 covers 15 residues. The V gene's germline CDR1 is SGHDN and CDR2 FVKESK. CDR3: CASSLSQGNNSPLHF. CDR3 DNA sequence: TGTGCCAGCAGCTTAAGTCAAGGGAATAATTCACCCCTCCACTTT. The whole variable domain, remainder taken from reference TRBV14 and TRBJ1-6, is EAGVTQFPSHSVIEKGQTVTLRCDPISGHDNLYWYRRVMGKEIKFLLHFVKESKQDESGMPNNRFLAERTGGTYSTLKVQPAELEDSGVYFCASSLSQGNNSPLHFGNGTRLTVT.

The CDR3 DNA reads as TGTGCCAGCAGCTTTTCGACAGACTATGGCTACACCTTC. Its translation is CASSFSTDYGYTF. The chain combines TRBV7-8 with TRBJ1-2; a possible D gene is TRBD1 (5 bases). V gave up 3 bases and J gave up 3 bases, with 8 bases separating them. The CDR3 runs 13 residues. The germline gives CDR1 SGHVS, CDR2 FQNEAQ.

The V gene is TRBV2, the J gene TRBJ1-3, with 9 bases identical to TRBD1. V lost 6 bases, J lost 4 bases, and 7 bases stayed unmatched. CDR3 length: 15 residues. Germline loops: CDR1 SNHLY, CDR2 FYNNEI. CDR3 in DNA: TGTGCCAGCAGCGAACAGGGGGCGTACGGAAACACCATATATTTT. Protein: CASSEQGAYGNTIYF. The full variable domain, rest sourced from reference TRBV2 and TRBJ1-3, is EPEVTQTPSHQVTQMGQEVILRCVPISNHLYFYWYRQILGQKVEFLVSFYNNEISEKSEIFDDQFSVERPDGSNFTLKIRSTKLEDSAMYFCASSEQGAYGNTIYFGEGSWLTVV.